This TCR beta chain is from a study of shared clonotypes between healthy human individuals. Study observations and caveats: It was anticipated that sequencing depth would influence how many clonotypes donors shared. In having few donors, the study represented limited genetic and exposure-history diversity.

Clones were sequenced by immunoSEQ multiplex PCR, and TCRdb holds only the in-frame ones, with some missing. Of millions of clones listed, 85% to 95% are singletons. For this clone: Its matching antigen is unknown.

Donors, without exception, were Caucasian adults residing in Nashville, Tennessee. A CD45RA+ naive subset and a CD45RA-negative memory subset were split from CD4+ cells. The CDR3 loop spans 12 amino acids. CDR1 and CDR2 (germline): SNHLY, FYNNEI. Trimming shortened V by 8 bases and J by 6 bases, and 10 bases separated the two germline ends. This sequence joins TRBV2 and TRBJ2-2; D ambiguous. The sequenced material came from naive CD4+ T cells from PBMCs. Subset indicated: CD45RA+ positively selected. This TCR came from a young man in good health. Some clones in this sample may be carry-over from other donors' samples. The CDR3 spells CASGVGAGELFF. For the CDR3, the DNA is TGTGCCAGCGGGGTTGGCGCCGGGGAGCTGTTTTTT.